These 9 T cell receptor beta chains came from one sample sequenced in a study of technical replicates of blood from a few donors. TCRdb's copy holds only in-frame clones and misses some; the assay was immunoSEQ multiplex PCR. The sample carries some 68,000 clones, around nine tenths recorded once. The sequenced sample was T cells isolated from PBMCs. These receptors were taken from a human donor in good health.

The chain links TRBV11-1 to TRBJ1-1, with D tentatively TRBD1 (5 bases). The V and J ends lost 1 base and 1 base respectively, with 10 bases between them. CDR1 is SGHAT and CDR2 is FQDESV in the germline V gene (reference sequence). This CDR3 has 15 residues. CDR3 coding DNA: TGTGCCAGCAGCTTAGGGGGCAGCTCGAACACTGAAGCTTTCTTT. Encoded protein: CASSLGGSSNTEAFF.

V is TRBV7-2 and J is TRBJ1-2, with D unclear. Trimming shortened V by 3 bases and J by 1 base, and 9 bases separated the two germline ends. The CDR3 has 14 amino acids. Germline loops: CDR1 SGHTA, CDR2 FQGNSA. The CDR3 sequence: CASSFSQNNYGYTF. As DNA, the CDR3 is TGTGCCAGCAGCTTTAGCCAGAATAACTATGGCTACACCTTC.

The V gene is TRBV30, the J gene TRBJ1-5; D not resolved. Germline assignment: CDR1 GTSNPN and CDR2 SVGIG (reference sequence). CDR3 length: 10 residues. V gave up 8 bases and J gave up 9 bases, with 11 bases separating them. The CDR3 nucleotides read TGTGCCCCACTAGAAGCGCCCCAGCATTTT. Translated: CAPLEAPQHF.

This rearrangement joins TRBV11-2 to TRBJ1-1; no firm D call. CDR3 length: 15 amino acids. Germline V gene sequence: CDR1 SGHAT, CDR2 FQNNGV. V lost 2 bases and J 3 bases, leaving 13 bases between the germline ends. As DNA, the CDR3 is TGTGCCAGCAGCTTAACAGCAGGAACGGACACTGAAGCTTTCTTT. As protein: CASSLTAGTDTEAFF. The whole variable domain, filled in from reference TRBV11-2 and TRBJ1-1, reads EAGVAQSPRYKIIEKRQSVAFWCNPISGHATLYWYQQILGQGPKLLIQFQNNGVVDDSQLPKDRFSAERLKGVDSTLKIQPAKLEDSAVYLCASSLTAGTDTEAFFGQGTRLTVV.

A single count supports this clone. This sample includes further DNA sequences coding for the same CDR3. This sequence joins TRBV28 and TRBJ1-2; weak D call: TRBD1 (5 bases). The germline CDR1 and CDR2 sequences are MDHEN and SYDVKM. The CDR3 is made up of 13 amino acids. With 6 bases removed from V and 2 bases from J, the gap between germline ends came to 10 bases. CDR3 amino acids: CASSLTGNYGYTF. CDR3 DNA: TGTGCCAGCAGCCTCACAGGCAACTATGGCTACACCTTC.

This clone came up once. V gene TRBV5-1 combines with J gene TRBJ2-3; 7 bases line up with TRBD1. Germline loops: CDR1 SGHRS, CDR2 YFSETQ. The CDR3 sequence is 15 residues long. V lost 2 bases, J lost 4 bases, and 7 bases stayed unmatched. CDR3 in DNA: TGCGCCAGCAGCTTCGCAACAGGGGATTCAGATACGCAGTATTTT. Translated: CASSFATGDSDTQYF.

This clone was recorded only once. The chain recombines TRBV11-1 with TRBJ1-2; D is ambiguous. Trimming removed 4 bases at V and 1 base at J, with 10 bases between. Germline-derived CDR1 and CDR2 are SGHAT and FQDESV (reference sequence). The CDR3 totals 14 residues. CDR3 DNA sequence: TGTGCCAGCAGCTCCCGGGAGCTTAACTATGGCTACACCTTC. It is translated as CASSSRELNYGYTF.

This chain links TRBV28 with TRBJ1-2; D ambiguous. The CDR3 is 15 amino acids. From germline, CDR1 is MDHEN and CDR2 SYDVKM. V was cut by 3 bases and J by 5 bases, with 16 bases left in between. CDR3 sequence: CASSFRDRTGYGYTF. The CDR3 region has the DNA TGTGCCAGCAGTTTTAGGGATCGGACTGGATATGGCTACACCTTC.

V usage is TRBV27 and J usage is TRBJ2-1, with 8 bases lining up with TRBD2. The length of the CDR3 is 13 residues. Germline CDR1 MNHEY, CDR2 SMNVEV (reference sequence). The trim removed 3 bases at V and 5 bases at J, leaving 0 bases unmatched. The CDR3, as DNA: TGTGCCAGCAGTTTTAGCGGGAACAATGAGCAGTTCTTC. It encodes CASSFSGNNEQFF.